The TCR beta chain described here comes from a study of early T cells in non-severe SARS-CoV-2 infection. About the study: Sequencing was performed on bulk RNA from unsorted whole blood, leaving chains unpaired.

In this sample, this clonotype turned up many times. Its antigen is as yet unknown. Study-level findings and limits: Matching results from VDJdb favored anti-spike CD8 responses, leaving private and CD4 specificities undetected.

Trimming took off 3 bases at V and 0 bases at J, with 3 bases between the two ends. Germline V gene sequence: CDR1 MGHDK, CDR2 SYGVNS. The CDR3 loop spans 13 amino acids. Unique molecular identifiers (one per individual cDNA molecule) were attached. TCRdb re-called the 5' RACE reads with MiXCR, one entry per CDR3 protein. Among around 70,000 distinct CDR3 sequences listed, 9% to 10% were seen once. This receptor was taken from an adult who was a healthcare worker with PCR-confirmed SARS-CoV-2 infection or an uninfected control (not recorded which). The specimen was whole blood, collected at baseline. The chain has TRBV25-1 and TRBJ1-3; D call uncertain. CDR3 sequence reads: CASSDLSGNTIYF. CDR3 nucleotide sequence: TGTGCCAGCAGTGACCTCTCTGGAAACACCATATATTTT.